These 16 T cell receptor beta chains share one sample of origin, sequenced in a study of OX40 agonist ivuxolimab in advanced cancers. Sequenced by immunoSEQ multiplex PCR; TCRdb stores in-frame clones only, minus some. The sample shows about 50,000 clones, approximately 84% of them seen only once. The sample here was CD4+ or CD8+ T cells sorted from blood, taken in a trial of the OX40 agonist ivuxolimab. The receptors come from an adult with an advanced solid tumor such as melanoma, head and neck, liver or kidney cancer.

In its sample, this clone was seen a few times. A junction boundary mismatches the germline segment, possibly from a read error. V is TRBV29-1 and J is TRBJ2-1; 8 nucleotides agree with TRBD1. CDR3 length: 14 residues. Germline CDR1 SQVTM, CDR2 ANQGSEA. The CDR3 spells CSVEGGTGVSEQFF. CDR3 sequence (DNA): TGCAGCGTAGAAGGCGGGACAGGCGTTTCGGAGCAGTTCTTC.

The chain links TRBV29-1 to TRBJ1-5; D is unresolved. The germline V gene has CDR1 SQVTM and CDR2 ANQGSEA. Trimming took off 4 bases at V and 7 bases at J, with 17 bases between the two ends. The CDR3 runs 14 residues. The CDR3 DNA reads TGCAGCGTTGGGTCGGCAACTCCTGGGCAGCCCCAGCATTTT. This gives the protein CSVGSATPGQPQHF.

The gene calls are TRBV19 and TRBJ2-1; 10 bases agree with TRBD1. Looked up from germline, CDR1 is LNHDA and CDR2 is SQIVND (reference sequence). V shed 3 bases and J 5 bases; nucleotides not matched to a gene: 10. The CDR3 covers 17 residues. CDR3 sequence (DNA): TGTGCCAGTAGTATTGCCTATGGGACAGGGGCCAACAATGAGCAGTTCTTC. Translation: CASSIAYGTGANNEQFF.

CDR3 DNA sequence: TGTGCCAGCAGCTTGGACAGTGGGAACACTGAAGCTTTCTTT. Translating it yields CASSLDSGNTEAFF. The chain recombines TRBV5-5 with TRBJ1-1; no reliable D call. Trimming removed 0 bases at V and 1 base at J, with 7 bases between. CDR3 size: 14 residues. Germline V gene data show CDR1 as SGHKS and CDR2 as YYEKEE (reference sequence).

V usage is TRBV6-6 and J usage is TRBJ2-1; weak D call: TRBD2 (5 bases). Trimming shortened V by 6 bases and J by 0 bases, and 9 bases separated the two germline ends. Germline CDR1 and CDR2: MNHNY and SVGAGI (reference sequence). The CDR3 consists of 14 residues. CDR3 loop: CASRTTDSYNEQFF. As DNA, the CDR3 is TGTGCCAGCAGGACTACGGACTCCTACAATGAGCAGTTCTTC.

The chain uses TRBV28 and TRBJ1-3; D is uncertain. Germline V gives CDR1 MDHEN, CDR2 SYDVKM. Between the trimmed V and J ends, which lost 6 bases and 0 bases, there was a span of 9 bases. This CDR3 contains 14 residues. The CDR3 DNA sequence: TGTGCCAGCAGCCCCATACGCTCTGGAAACACCATATATTTT. Its translation: CASSPIRSGNTIYF.

J is TRBJ1-1 and V is TRBV5-8; D not resolved. CDR1 is SGHTS, CDR2 YDEGEE, per germline. The CDR3 totals 15 residues. V lost 4 bases and J lost 0, with 13 bases in between. CDR3 residues: CASSRSGSMNTEAFF. For the CDR3, the DNA is TGTGCCAGCAGCCGGTCGGGCAGTATGAACACTGAAGCTTTCTTT.

Within the sample, this clone is medium-sized. The chain carries TRBV19 and TRBJ2-3; possibly TRBD1 for D (7 bases). The CDR3 has 16 amino acids. Germline V lookup: CDR1 LNHDA, CDR2 SQIVND (reference sequence). V lost 3 bases, J lost 0 bases, and 13 bases lay in between. The CDR3 reads CASSMEGQLSTDTQYF. The CDR3 bases are TGTGCCAGTAGTATGGAGGGACAGCTGAGCACAGATACGCAGTATTTT.

The V gene is TRBV6-1, the J gene TRBJ2-3, with a weak D call TRBD2 (6 bases). This CDR3 comprises 14 residues. Trimming cost V 5 bases and J 4 bases, with 13 bases left between them. Germline assignment: CDR1 MNHNS and CDR2 SASEGT. Here the CDR3 reads CASSRGLGPDTQYF. The DNA for the CDR3 is TGTGCCAGCAGTAGGGGACTTGGCCCAGATACGCAGTATTTT.

This chain links TRBV19 with TRBJ1-5, with a weak D call TRBD1 (5 bases). This CDR3 has 13 amino acids. V gave up 9 bases and J gave up 3 bases, with 12 bases separating them. Germline CDR1 LNHDA, CDR2 SQIVND (reference sequence). CDR3 nucleotides: TGTGCCAGCCTGGGCAGGGACAATCAGCCCCAGCATTTT. This codes for CASLGRDNQPQHF.

In its sample, this clone was seen a few times. The chain combines TRBV6-5 with TRBJ1-5, with D possibly matching TRBD1 (5 bases). CDR3 length: 12 amino acids. CDR1 and CDR2 from the germline V gene are MNHEY and SVGAGI. Trimming left V 8 bases short and J 5 bases short, with 10 bases between. This CDR3 reads CASGAVDQPQHF. The CDR3 nucleotides read TGTGCCAGCGGGGCGGTAGATCAGCCCCAGCATTTT.

This chain connects TRBV6-1 to TRBJ2-7; 8 nucleotides agree with TRBD2. The CDR3 runs 14 residues. CDR1 MNHNS and CDR2 SASEGT come from the germline V gene. Losses at the gene ends were 6 bases for V and 3 bases for J; bases not matched to a gene: 7. CDR3 residues: CASRAAGAFYEQYF. DNA of the CDR3: TGTGCCAGCAGGGCAGCGGGAGCGTTCTACGAGCAGTACTTC.

The chain recombines TRBV2 with TRBJ2-1; D is perhaps TRBD2 (6 bases). V lost 6 bases, J lost 8 bases, and 17 bases lay in between. This CDR3 comprises 14 residues. CDR1 and CDR2 (germline): SNHLY, FYNNEI. CDR3 amino acids: CASSPMDYVDEQFF. Written as DNA, the CDR3 is TGTGCCAGCAGCCCGATGGACTACGTGGATGAGCAGTTCTTC.

The chain uses TRBV20-1 and TRBJ2-1; the D gene could be TRBD1 or TRBD2 (5 bases each). The V gene lost 3 bases and the J gene lost 10 bases, with 7 bases spanning the gap. The length of the CDR3 is 10 residues. Germline V gene lookup returns CDR1 DFQATT and CDR2 SNEGSKA (reference sequence). The CDR3 nucleotides read TGCAGTGCTAGGAGGGGAGAGCAGTTCTTC. Translated, it gives CSARRGEQFF.

V is TRBV7-9 and J is TRBJ1-1; tentatively, D is TRBD1 (6 bases). The CDR3 is 14 amino acids. Trimming took off 1 base at V and 8 bases at J, with 14 bases between the two ends. CDR1 is SEHNR, CDR2 FQNEAQ, per germline (reference sequence). The CDR3 protein is CASSLVGGLGEAFF. Written as DNA, the CDR3 is TGTGCCAGCAGCTTAGTTGGGGGGCTTGGGGAAGCTTTCTTT.

V and J are TRBV7-9 and TRBJ2-3; 14 bases align to TRBD2. Trimming removed 5 bases from V and 4 bases from J; junction bases left unmatched: 5. The CDR3 extends over 16 amino acids. The V gene's germline CDR1 is SEHNR and CDR2 FQNEAQ (reference sequence). In DNA form, the CDR3 reads TGTGCCAGCAGCCAGGGACTAGCGGGAGTAGCAGATACGCAGTATTTT. This encodes CASSQGLAGVADTQYF.